This T cell receptor (beta chain) was found in a study of blood T cell repertoires in COVID-19. Whole-study context: Donors in the United States, Italy and Spain gave samples during acute or convalescent COVID-19. The analysed material was cDNA or gDNA that came from T cells, B-cell-depleted T cells, or PBMCs.

V shed 3 bases and J shed 1 base, with 13 bases lying between them. CDR1 is SGDLS, CDR2 YYNGEE, per germline. CDR3 length: 15 amino acids. As handled by the study authors: Scientists estimated how many nucleated cells there were by amplifying reference gene primers. Sequencing used immunoSEQ multiplex PCR; TCRdb keeps in-frame clones, though not all of them. V and J calls and clone size come straight from that table; D and trimming were deduced from the DNA. The table records under 150,000 clones, about 88% of them present only once. This TCR was recovered from a human donor in a cohort sampled during active COVID-19. The sequencing sample was made of peripheral blood. This sequence joins TRBV9 and TRBJ2-5; D remains unclear. The CDR3 bases are TGTGCCAGCAGCGCTACTCAGGTACTCCAAGAGACCCAGTACTTC. Its translation is CASSATQVLQETQYF.